This T cell receptor beta chain was identified in a study of blood T cell repertoires in COVID-19. In the study overall: From the United States, Italy and Spain came samples of acute and convalescent COVID-19. From T cells, B-cell-depleted T cells, or PBMCs came the material, which was cDNA or gDNA.

Per the study methods: Cell counts per sample came from amplifying reference gene primers. Produced via immunoSEQ multiplex PCR; TCRdb's table is partial and in-frame only. That table is the source of V, J and clone size, and D and trimming were worked out from the DNA. Among fewer than 200,000 clones listed, 74% were seen once. Germline assignment: CDR1 SNHLY and CDR2 FYNNEI. CDR3 length equals 14 residues. Trimming stripped 7 bases from V and 7 bases from J, with 17 bases between. J is TRBJ2-1 and V is TRBV2; maybe TRBD2 (6 bases). The sequenced sample was peripheral blood. This receptor was obtained from a woman of 80 years or more with acute or convalescent COVID-19. CDR3 in amino acids: CASTSPGVGNEQFF. For the CDR3, the DNA is TGTGCCAGCACATCACCGGGAGTAGGTAATGAGCAGTTCTTC.